This T cell receptor beta chain was documented in a study of blood T cell repertoires in COVID-19 (dated by TCRdb to 2020 to 2021). Some background on the complete study: Collaborator samples came from the United States, Italy and Spain and covered acute and convalescent phases of COVID-19. The prospective study material was composed of cDNA or gDNA derived from T cells, B-cell-depleted T cells, or PBMCs. Subjects who had been exposed to COVID-19, were actively infected with it, or had recovered from it provided the deeply sampled blood TCRbeta repertoires that made up the dataset. The repertoires were released in a freely available public database intended as a resource for research on the immune response to SARS-CoV-2. Samples were obtained from the ongoing ImmuneRACE study (first 160 participants) and from 1,254 subjects provided by 6 global collaborators. A de-identified subject ID, COVID-19 status, age in years and sex were almost always included in the sample metadata. Where available, HLA class I and class II types were obtained from metadata supplied by the sample provider rather than from assay-based typing.

Whole blood was collected in K2EDTA tubes by collaborating institutions according to the institutions' own protocols. For TCRbeta analysis, collaborators shipped samples as frozen whole blood, isolated PBMCs, or DNA extracted from either of those sample types. The sample holds a few counts of this clone. Its antigen is unknown. No qualities accompany the bases; no much larger clone lies one base away. What the study reported, not specific to this receptor: The amount of clinical and demographic metadata varied by source and participant and was provided uncurated.

V loses 5 bases, J loses 0 bases, and the germline ends lie 14 bases apart. CDR3 length: 15 amino acids, cysteine to phenylalanine. Only CDR3 DNA is held: 45 bases, read in frame from base 1. Via the germline V gene (reference sequence), CDR1 is MNHEY and CDR2 SMNVEV. TCRbeta CDR3 regions were amplified from genomic DNA using the immunoSEQ Assay, a bias-controlled multiplex PCR. From the authors' description of their analysis: Nucleated cell counts per sample were estimated from amplification of reference gene primers within the assay. To quantify the absolute abundance of each unique TCRbeta CDR3 rearrangement, sequence reads were collapsed and filtered. For each sample, productive Simpson clonality was calculated by taking the square root of Simpson's diversity index across productive rearrangements. TCRdb re-hosts the immuneACCESS table, in-frame sequences only. Its copies lack some clones; in the studies checked, an unresolved V gene accounts for under half of them, and the cause for the rest is not known. That table furnishes V, J and clone size, whereas the DNA furnished D and trimming. For this sample there are some 260,000 clones; approximately 80% appear just once. The leading ten clones occupy more than 7% of the sample.

The V gene is TRBV27 and the J gene is TRBJ2-7; no D gene is confidently identified. The origin of this receptor is an elderly man with acute or convalescent COVID-19. The sequenced sample was peripheral blood. The DNA is as follows: TGTGCCAGCAGTCTCACGACATTCCGCTCCTACGAGCAGTACTTC. The resulting protein is CASSLTTFRSYEQYF.